This TCR beta chain was captured in a study of blood T cells in healthy people across ages. In this sample, this clonotype turned up a few times. Its specificity is unknown. The CDR3 consists of 17 residues. V lost 2 bases, J lost 0 bases, and 8 bases stayed unmatched. CDR1 and CDR2 (germline): SGHRS, YFSETQ. Study findings and constraints: TCR beta diversity correlated strongly with naive T cell percentage. Long-lived donors had more naive CD4+ cells and higher diversity than aged donors.

Next came a second PCR, run for about 7 to 12 cycles, which used a sample-barcoded 5' primer along with a J-beta primer mix. A single record per CDR3 protein comes from TCRdb applying MiXCR to the 5' RACE reads. The sample has more than 1,400,000 distinct CDR3 sequences; approximately 42% are singletons. This sequence joins TRBV5-1 and TRBJ2-3, with 8 bases identical to TRBD1. The sequencing sample was made of blood. This clonotype originated in a woman in her late teens or twenties in good health. Here the CDR3 DNA reads TGCGCCAGCAGCTTAGGTCATGGACAGGGTAGCACAGATACGCAGTATTTT. It yields the protein CASSLGHGQGSTDTQYF.